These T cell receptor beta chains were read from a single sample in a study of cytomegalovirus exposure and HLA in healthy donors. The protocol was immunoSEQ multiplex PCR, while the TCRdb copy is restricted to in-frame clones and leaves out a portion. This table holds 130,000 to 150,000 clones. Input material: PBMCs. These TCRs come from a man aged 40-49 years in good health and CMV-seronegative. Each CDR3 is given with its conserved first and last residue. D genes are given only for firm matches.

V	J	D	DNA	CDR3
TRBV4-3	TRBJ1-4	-	TGCGCCAGCCGAAATGCGGCAACTAATGAAAAACTGTTTTTT	CASRNAATNEKLFF
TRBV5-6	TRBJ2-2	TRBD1	TGTGCCAGCAGCTTTACCGGGACAGGGGGCACCGGGGAGCTGTTTTTT	CASSFTGTGGTGELFF
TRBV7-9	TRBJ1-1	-	TGTGCCAGCAGCTTAGCCGCTCCGTGGGGCGAAGCTTTCTTT	CASSLAAPWGEAFF
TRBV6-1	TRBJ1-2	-	TGTGCCAGCAGTGAAGCGCGCCTTGTGCTCTTC	CASSEARLVLF
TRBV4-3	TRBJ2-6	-	TGCGCCAGCAGCTCGGTCTCTGGGGCCAACGTCCTGACTTTC	CASSSVSGANVLTF
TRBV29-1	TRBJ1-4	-	TGCAGCGTTGCCCGGGTAGCAACTAATGAAAAACTGTTTTTT	CSVARVATNEKLFF
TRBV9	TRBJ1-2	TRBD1	TGTGCCAGCAGCGCTGGGACAGCTATCCCTTTCTATGGCTACACCTTC	CASSAGTAIPFYGYTF
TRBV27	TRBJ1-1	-	TGTGCCAGCAGTTCCCTCACTGAAGCTTTCTTT	CASSSLTEAFF
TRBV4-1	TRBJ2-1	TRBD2	TGCGCCAGCAGCCCAGGCCCGGGACTAGCGGGGGTGGTGAGCTCCTACAATGAGCAGTTCTTC	CASSPGPGLAGVVSSYNEQFF
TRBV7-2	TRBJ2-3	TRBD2	TGTGCCAGCACTCTGGGACTAGCGGGGGTAAATACGCAGTATTTT	CASTLGLAGVNTQYF
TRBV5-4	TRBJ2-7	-	TGTGCCAGCAGCTCAATCACCGGGAGCTACGAGCAGTACTTC	CASSSITGSYEQYF
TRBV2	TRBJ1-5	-	TGTGCCAGCAGTGTCCAAGGGGGACAGCCCCAGCATTTT	CASSVQGGQPQHF
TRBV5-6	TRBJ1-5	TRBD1	TGTGCCAGCAGCTCACTTGACAGGGACAATCAGCCCCAGCATTTT	CASSSLDRDNQPQHF
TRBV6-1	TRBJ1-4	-	TGTGCCAGCAGTGAACGGGGGAGGACTAATGAAAAACTGTTTTTT	CASSERGRTNEKLFF
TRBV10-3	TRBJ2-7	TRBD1	TGTGCCACCTATCATACAGGGGGCGAAGACTACGAGCAGTACTTC	CATYHTGGEDYEQYF
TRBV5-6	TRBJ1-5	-	TGTGCCAGCAGCTTGGCGGACAATAGCAATCAGCCCCAGCATTTT	CASSLADNSNQPQHF
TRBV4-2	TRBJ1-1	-	TGTGCCAGCAGCCAAGATCCAGGGGTTGAAGCTTTCTTT	CASSQDPGVEAFF
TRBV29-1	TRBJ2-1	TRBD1	TGCAGCGTTCCGGGACAGGGGTCGCATGAGCAGTTCTTC	CSVPGQGSHEQFF
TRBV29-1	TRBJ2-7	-	TGCAGCGCATACAGGGACTACGAGCAGTACTTC	CSAYRDYEQYF
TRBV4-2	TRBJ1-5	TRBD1	TGTGCCAGCAGCCGAACCGGGACAGGGGGACCCTATAGCAATCAGCCCCAGCATTTT	CASSRTGTGGPYSNQPQHF
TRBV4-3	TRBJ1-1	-	TGCGCCAGCAGCCAAGATAGGTCTAGACCGGGGGCTTTCTTT	CASSQDRSRPGAFF
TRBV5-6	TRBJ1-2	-	TGTGCCAGCAGCTTGTGGCGTGGGGACTTCTATGGCTACACCTTC	CASSLWRGDFYGYTF
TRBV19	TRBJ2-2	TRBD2	TGTGCCAGTAGTACCCGACTAGCGGGGAGCACCGGGGAGCTGTTTTTT	CASSTRLAGSTGELFF
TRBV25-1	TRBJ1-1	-	TGTGCCAGCAGTAACCGGGTCAAGAACACTGAAGCTTTCTTT	CASSNRVKNTEAFF
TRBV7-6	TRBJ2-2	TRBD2	TGTGCCAGCAGCCCTTCCGGGGGGATTAACACCGGGGAGCTGTTTTTT	CASSPSGGINTGELFF
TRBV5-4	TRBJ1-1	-	TGTGCCAGCAGCTTGGGGGGCATGAACACTGAAGCTTTCTTT	CASSLGGMNTEAFF
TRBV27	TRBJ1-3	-	TGTGCCAGCAGTTTATCGCGGGGAATCTCTGGAAACACCATATATTTT	CASSLSRGISGNTIYF
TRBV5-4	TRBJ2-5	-	TGTGCCAGCAGCTTAATAGGGAGGGGGACAGGCACGCAGACCCAGTACTTC	CASSLIGRGTGTQTQYF
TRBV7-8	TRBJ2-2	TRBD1	TGTGCCAGCAGCTTAGTTGGGACAGGGAACACCGGGGAGCTGTTTTTT	CASSLVGTGNTGELFF
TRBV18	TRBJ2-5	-	TGTGCCAGCTCACCTCGGGACTTCCAAGAGACCCAGTACTTC	CASSPRDFQETQYF
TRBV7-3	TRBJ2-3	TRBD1	TGTGCCAGCAGCGGGACAGGGAGTAGCACAGATACGCAGTATTTT	CASSGTGSSTDTQYF
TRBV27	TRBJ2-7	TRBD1	TGTGCCAGCTCTATAGGGTCGGGACAGCTCTACGAGCAGTACTTC	CASSIGSGQLYEQYF
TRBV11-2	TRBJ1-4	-	TGTGCCAGCAGCTTACGAGGGGTCGGGGGAGAAGAAAAACTGTTTTTT	CASSLRGVGGEEKLFF
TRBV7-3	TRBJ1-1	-	TGTGCCAGCAGCTTAAGCGGGGGCCTGAACACTGAAGCTTTCTTT	CASSLSGGLNTEAFF
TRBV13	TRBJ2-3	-	TGTGCCAGCAGCTTATATAGCATGGATACGCAGTATTTT	CASSLYSMDTQYF
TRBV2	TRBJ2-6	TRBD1	TGTGCCAGATCAAAGGGACAGCTTTCAGATGGGGCCAACGTCCTGACTTTC	CARSKGQLSDGANVLTF
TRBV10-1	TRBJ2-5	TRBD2	TGCGCCAGCTGTAATATGCGGGACTACCCACAAGAGACCCAGTACTTC	CASCNMRDYPQETQYF
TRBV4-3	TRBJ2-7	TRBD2	TGCGCCAGCAGCCAAGGACTAGCGGGTTCCTCCTACGAGCAGTACTTC	CASSQGLAGSSYEQYF
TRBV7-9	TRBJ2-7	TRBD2	TGTGCCAGCAGCTCCTCCGGGACTAGCGGGGGGGCTTGGGTCTACGAGCAGTACTTC	CASSSSGTSGGAWVYEQYF
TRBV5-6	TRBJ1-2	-	TGTGCCAGCAGCTTGGCAGGGTATGGCTACACCTTC	CASSLAGYGYTF
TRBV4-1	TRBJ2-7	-	TGCGCCAGCAGCCCGAAAGGGGGCGGAGCGGGCGGAGACGAGCAGTACTTC	CASSPKGGGAGGDEQYF
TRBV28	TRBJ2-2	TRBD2	TGTGCCAGAGAGCGGGGGGACACCGGGGAGCTGTTTTTT	CARERGDTGELFF
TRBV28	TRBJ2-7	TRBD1	TGTGCCAGCAGTATGATGACAGGGACCTACGAGCAGTACTTC	CASSMMTGTYEQYF
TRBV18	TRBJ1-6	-	TGTGCCAGCTCACCGCAGGGAGGATCTTATAATTCACCCCTCCACTTT	CASSPQGGSYNSPLHF
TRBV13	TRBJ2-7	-	TGTGCCAGCAGCTTACGGGGGTTGCACGAGCAGTACTTC	CASSLRGLHEQYF
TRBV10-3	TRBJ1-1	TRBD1	TGTGCCATCACCGGGACAGCAAACACTGAAGCTTTCTTT	CAITGTANTEAFF
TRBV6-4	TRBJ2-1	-	TGTGCCAGCAGTGACATTCTCCTAAACCCCTACAATGAGCAGTTCTTC	CASSDILLNPYNEQFF